This TCR beta chain was identified in a study of beta chain features in type 1 diabetes. Trimming took 2 bases from V and 5 from J, leaving 6 bases between them. The CDR3 is made up of 12 amino acids. Per the germline V gene, CDR1 is SGHAT and CDR2 is FQNNGV. In regard to this clone: Its antigen remains unknown.

The whole isolated RNA underwent reverse transcription, so sequencing captured expressed TCRB transcripts. Clones were sequenced by immunoSEQ multiplex PCR, and TCRdb holds only the in-frame ones, with some missing. The sample includes some 360,000 clones, 9.6% seen only once; the top ten take around 0.66%. Whole-study findings and limits: Within each of all four CD4+ subsets, Type 1 diabetes patients had TCRB CDR3s that were moderately but significantly shorter. In the patient group, naive, central memory and Treg TCRB repertoires seemed more alike than in the healthy donor group.

The chain employs TRBV11-2 and TRBJ2-5; unclear D gene. The sequence was collected from a man aged 30 to 39 with type 1 diabetes. Sequenced: central memory CD4+ T cells from blood. This CDR3 reads CASSLSLETQYF. The CDR3 region has the DNA TGTGCCAGCAGCTTATCCCTTGAGACCCAGTACTTC.